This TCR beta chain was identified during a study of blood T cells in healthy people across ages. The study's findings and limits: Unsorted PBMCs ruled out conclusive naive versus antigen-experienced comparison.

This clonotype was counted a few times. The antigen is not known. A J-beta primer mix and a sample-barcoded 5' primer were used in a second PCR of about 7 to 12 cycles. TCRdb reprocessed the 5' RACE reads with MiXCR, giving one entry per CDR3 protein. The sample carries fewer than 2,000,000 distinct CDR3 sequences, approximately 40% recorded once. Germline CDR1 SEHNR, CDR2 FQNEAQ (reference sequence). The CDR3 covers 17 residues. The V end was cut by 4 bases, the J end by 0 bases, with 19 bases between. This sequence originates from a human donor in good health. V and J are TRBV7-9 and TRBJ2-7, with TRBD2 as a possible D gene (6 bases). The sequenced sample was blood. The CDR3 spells CASSSNHLTSASYEQYF. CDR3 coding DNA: TGTGCCAGCAGCTCGAATCATCTGACTAGTGCCTCCTACGAGCAGTACTTC.